This is a list of T cell receptor beta chains from one sample in a study of human T cells and chemical hapten exposure. TCRdb re-called the RACE reads through MiXCR, storing one row per CDR3 protein. Of about 99,000 distinct CDR3 sequences in the sample, around 12% are singletons; the top ten hold around 2.2%. Sequencing was performed on whole blood, taken in connection with sensitization to the hapten diphenylcyclopropenone (DPC). Source of these receptors: a woman aged 40 to 50 with alopecia areata. Some clones in this sample may be carry-over from other donors' samples. CDR3s include the opening cysteine and the closing phenylalanine or tryptophan. D genes are given only for firm matches. Clone size is stated in some rows and not others, as once, few, many or a class when expanded.

CDR3 DNA: TGCAGTGCTAGAGATCTTCGCGGGAGTAGTCCCTACAATGAGCAGTTCTTC; CDR3 protein: CSARDLRGSSPYNEQFF; clone size: .; V gene: TRBV20-1; J gene: TRBJ2-1; D gene: TRBD2
CDR3 DNA: TGTGCCAGCAGCTTACTTAGATATTACGGGGAGCTGTTTTTT; CDR3 protein: CASSLLRYYGELFF; clone size: few; V gene: TRBV7-2; J gene: TRBJ2-2; D gene: .
CDR3 DNA: TGTGCCAGCAGCGGACAGGGGGCCCAAAAAGAGACCCAGTACTTC; CDR3 protein: CASSGQGAQKETQYF; clone size: many; V gene: TRBV28; J gene: TRBJ2-5; D gene: TRBD1
CDR3 DNA: TGTGCCAGCAGCTACCGGCGGACTAGCGGGTCGGAAGGGGATACGCAGTATTTT; CDR3 protein: CASSYRRTSGSEGDTQYF; clone size: few; V gene: TRBV11-2; J gene: TRBJ2-3; D gene: TRBD2
CDR3 DNA: TGTGCCAGCTCATCCGGACAGGGGGCAGGACTAGCGGGAGTATTCGCCGGGGAGCTGTTTTTT; CDR3 protein: CASSSGQGAGLAGVFAGELFF; clone size: many; V gene: TRBV18; J gene: TRBJ2-2; D gene: TRBD2
CDR3 DNA: TGTGCCAGCAGCTTAGCTGGACAGTCCCAAGAGACCCAGTACTTC; CDR3 protein: CASSLAGQSQETQYF; clone size: few; V gene: TRBV7-9; J gene: TRBJ2-5; D gene: .
CDR3 DNA: TGTGCCAGCAGTTCCGGACGGGCGGAGAACACAGATACGCAGTATTTT; CDR3 protein: CASSSGRAENTDTQYF; clone size: .; V gene: TRBV6-5; J gene: TRBJ2-3; D gene: .
CDR3 DNA: TGCAGTGCTAGAGATCACTCCTACGAGCAGTACTTC; CDR3 protein: CSARDHSYEQYF; clone size: few; V gene: TRBV20-1; J gene: TRBJ2-7; D gene: .
CDR3 DNA: TGTGCCAGCAGAAGCGGGAGCGGGGAAGAGACCCAGTACTTC; CDR3 protein: CASRSGSGEETQYF; clone size: .; V gene: TRBV28; J gene: TRBJ2-5; D gene: TRBD2
CDR3 DNA: TGTGCCAGCAGCTCGCCGGGACAGGGGTACGGTGAGCAGTTCTTC; CDR3 protein: CASSSPGQGYGEQFF; clone size: .; V gene: TRBV6-2/TRBV6-3; J gene: TRBJ2-1; D gene: TRBD1
CDR3 DNA: TGTGCCAGCTCACCATCCTTTAGCGGGAGCGCCTACGAGCAGTACTTC; CDR3 protein: CASSPSFSGSAYEQYF; clone size: few; V gene: TRBV18; J gene: TRBJ2-7; D gene: TRBD2
CDR3 DNA: TGCGCCAGCAGCCAGGGGACAGGGGGAAACACCATATATTTT; CDR3 protein: CASSQGTGGNTIYF; clone size: .; V gene: TRBV4-1; J gene: TRBJ1-3; D gene: TRBD1
CDR3 DNA: TGTGCCTCGGGTTTGGCTAATGAAAAACTGTTTTTT; CDR3 protein: CASGLANEKLFF; clone size: few; V gene: TRBV28; J gene: TRBJ1-4; D gene: .
CDR3 DNA: TGTGCCAGCAGTCCCCGGAGGACAGTTCTCGAAAAACTGTTTTTT; CDR3 protein: CASSPRRTVLEKLFF; clone size: .; V gene: TRBV6-2/TRBV6-3; J gene: TRBJ1-4; D gene: .
CDR3 DNA: TGTGCCAGTAGCGCGGAGGGATTATACGAGCAGTACTTC; CDR3 protein: CASSAEGLYEQYF; clone size: .; V gene: TRBV19; J gene: TRBJ2-7; D gene: .
CDR3 DNA: TGCGCCAGCAGCTTGGACTCGCTCGCCTCTGGAAACACCATATATTTT; CDR3 protein: CASSLDSLASGNTIYF; clone size: many; V gene: TRBV5-1; J gene: TRBJ1-3; D gene: .
CDR3 DNA: TGTGCCAGCAGCTTAGCCCAAAACGGCTACACCTTC; CDR3 protein: CASSLAQNGYTF; clone size: few; V gene: TRBV7-9; J gene: TRBJ1-2; D gene: .
CDR3 DNA: TGTGCCAGCAGCTTAGGGAGAATCACAGATACGCAGTATTTT; CDR3 protein: CASSLGRITDTQYF; clone size: .; V gene: TRBV7-9; J gene: TRBJ2-3; D gene: .
CDR3 DNA: TGTGCCAGCAGCTTAGGGCTAGCGGGATCCTACAATGAGCAGTTCTTC; CDR3 protein: CASSLGLAGSYNEQFF; clone size: few; V gene: TRBV7-9; J gene: TRBJ2-1; D gene: TRBD2
CDR3 DNA: TGTGCCAGCAGCCCTGGGACGACAGGGGATCAGCCCCAGCATTTT; CDR3 protein: CASSPGTTGDQPQHF; clone size: many; V gene: TRBV7-9; J gene: TRBJ1-5; D gene: TRBD1
CDR3 DNA: TGTGCCAGCAGCTGGACGACTGGCGGCGAAGAGACCCAGTACTTC; CDR3 protein: CASSWTTGGEETQYF; clone size: many; V gene: TRBV5-4; J gene: TRBJ2-5; D gene: .
CDR3 DNA: TGTGCCAGCAGTTTAGCGGGGACCTACGAGCAGTACTTC; CDR3 protein: CASSLAGTYEQYF; clone size: many; V gene: TRBV28; J gene: TRBJ2-7; D gene: .
CDR3 DNA: TGTGCCAGCAGCGAGGGAACGACCGGGAACATTCAGTACTTC; CDR3 protein: CASSEGTTGNIQYF; clone size: few; V gene: TRBV27; J gene: TRBJ2-4; D gene: .
CDR3 DNA: TGCGCCAGCAGCGGGGGCAGTTCAACTAATGAAAAACTGTTTTTT; CDR3 protein: CASSGGSSTNEKLFF; clone size: .; V gene: TRBV5-1; J gene: TRBJ1-4; D gene: .
CDR3 DNA: TGTGCCAGCTCACTAACCGGGACAGGGAATGGAGATACGCAGTATTTT; CDR3 protein: CASSLTGTGNGDTQYF; clone size: .; V gene: TRBV18; J gene: TRBJ2-3; D gene: TRBD1
CDR3 DNA: TGTGCCAGCAGTTTTACAGGGGCACATGAGCAGTTCTTC; CDR3 protein: CASSFTGAHEQFF; clone size: few; V gene: TRBV27; J gene: TRBJ2-1; D gene: TRBD1
CDR3 DNA: TGTGCCAGCAGTGAGGGGGGCAGGGGGACTGAAGCTTTCTTT; CDR3 protein: CASSEGGRGTEAFF; clone size: many; V gene: TRBV6-4; J gene: TRBJ1-1; D gene: TRBD1
CDR3 DNA: TGTGCCCCCAGCGCTAGCACAGATACGCAGTATTTT; CDR3 protein: CAPSASTDTQYF; clone size: .; V gene: TRBV27; J gene: TRBJ2-3; D gene: .
CDR3 DNA: TGTGCCAGCTCACCACCAAATCAGGGGGTCACCGGGGAGCTGTTTTTT; CDR3 protein: CASSPPNQGVTGELFF; clone size: .; V gene: TRBV18; J gene: TRBJ2-2; D gene: TRBD1
CDR3 DNA: TGCAGTGCTAGAGCAGGGGATGAAGCTTTCTTT; CDR3 protein: CSARAGDEAFF; clone size: few; V gene: TRBV20-1; J gene: TRBJ1-1; D gene: .
CDR3 DNA: TGTGCCAGCAGCCCTATGGCGGGGCTAGCGAGAGGGACCCAGTACTTC; CDR3 protein: CASSPMAGLARGTQYF; clone size: few; V gene: TRBV7-2; J gene: TRBJ2-5; D gene: .
CDR3 DNA: TGCAGTGCTAGCAATAGCGGGTACTCCTACGAGCAGTACTTC; CDR3 protein: CSASNSGYSYEQYF; clone size: many; V gene: TRBV20-1; J gene: TRBJ2-7; D gene: TRBD2
CDR3 DNA: TGCGCCAGCAGCCAAGAAACTAGCGGGAACACAGATACGCAGTATTTT; CDR3 protein: CASSQETSGNTDTQYF; clone size: many; V gene: TRBV4-3; J gene: TRBJ2-3; D gene: TRBD2
CDR3 DNA: TGCGCCAGCAGCCAAGAGCCGGGGGCTGGCAATCAGCCCCAGCATTTT; CDR3 protein: CASSQEPGAGNQPQHF; clone size: many; V gene: TRBV4-3; J gene: TRBJ1-5; D gene: .
CDR3 DNA: TGTGCCAGCAGTGAATCGAGAGGCCCGGATCAGCCCCAGCATTTT; CDR3 protein: CASSESRGPDQPQHF; clone size: .; V gene: TRBV6-1; J gene: TRBJ1-5; D gene: .